The clone carrying this T cell receptor beta chain was observed at least ten times. Its antigen is as yet unknown. This sample is part of a study of T cells in Graves' hyperthyroidism and ophthalmopathy. In the study overall: Peripheral blood specimens were obtained at initial diagnosis, prior to any treatment. Findings and caveats of the study: Separating ophthalmopathy from stable hyperthyroidism was achieved by a 13 V-J model. Model-based prediction identified ophthalmopathy a median around 6.7 months prior to its onset.

The CDR3 consists of 15 residues. Trimming shortened V by 0 bases and J by 6 bases, and 15 bases separated the two germline ends. Germline-derived CDR1 and CDR2 are LGHDT and YNNKEL (reference sequence). Fresh peripheral blood, under 11 ml, yielded the PBMCs. Amplified TCR beta CDR3 regions derived from RNA transcripts. In the first-round RT-PCR of the TCR CDR3, the HTBI primer set was used. TCRdb itself ran the multiplex PCR reads through MiXCR, one entry per CDR3 protein. The sample gives around 600,000 distinct CDR3 sequences, more than 13% of which show up once; less than 9% is in the top ten. The receptor was derived from a woman between 18 and 29 years old with Graves' ophthalmopathy. The chain employs TRBV3-1 and TRBJ2-7; TRBD2 is a possible D gene (5 bases). The sequencing input was blood. CDR3 nucleotides: TGTGCCAGCAGCCAAGATACGAGGGTTCGGGTCGAGCAGTACTTC. Protein sequence: CASSQDTRVRVEQYF.